One sample yielded the 13 T cell receptor beta chains listed below, sequenced in a study of PD-1 blockade in classical Hodgkin lymphoma. The data were produced by immunoSEQ multiplex PCR, yet TCRdb's version contains in-frame clones alone and is incomplete. The sample lists approximately 8,000 clones, around 78% occurring once. As for time point: cycle 4 day 1 (C4D1), after five to seven weeks of nivolumab. Each patient experienced a relapse that followed autologous stem cell transplantation, and brentuximab vedotin exposure varied. The sample was peripheral blood mononuclear cells (PBMCs), taken before the fourth cycle of nivolumab. The receptor source for this set is a human donor with classical Hodgkin lymphoma.

This chain joins TRBV4-3 and TRBJ2-2; possible D gene TRBD1, 5 bases. Germline CDR1 LGHNA, CDR2 YSLEER. There are 15 residues in the CDR3. Trimming cost V 6 bases and J 3 bases, with 14 bases left between them. The CDR3, as DNA: TGCGCCAGCAGGATGGGTACAGGTTACACCGGGGAGCTGTTTTTT. It specifies CASRMGTGYTGELFF.

The chain links TRBV19 to TRBJ2-7; 8 nucleotides line up with TRBD2. This CDR3 spans 16 amino acids. With 6 bases clipped from V and 2 bases from J, the junction kept 12 bases outside the gene matches. CDR1 is LNHDA, CDR2 SQIVND, per germline (reference sequence). The CDR3 region is CASSGFALAGTYEQYF. The DNA for the CDR3 is TGTGCCAGTAGCGGCTTCGCGCTAGCGGGTACCTACGAGCAGTACTTC.

The chain uses TRBV7-8 and TRBJ1-5, with D perhaps matching TRBD1 (5 bases). CDR3 length equals 14 residues. Germline loops: CDR1 SGHVS, CDR2 FQNEAQ. Trimming pared 4 bases from V and 5 bases from J, leaving 12 bases between. The CDR3 is CASSSPPGDQPQHF. CDR3 sequence (DNA): TGTGCCAGCAGCTCCCCTCCGGGGGATCAGCCCCAGCATTTT.

The CDR3 sequence: CASSSGSSGVPYQETQYF. Here the CDR3 DNA reads TGTGCCAGCAGCTCTGGGTCTAGCGGGGTTCCGTACCAAGAGACCCAGTACTTC. The chain joins TRBV11-1 to TRBJ2-5, with TRBD2 matching 9 bases. With 4 bases clipped from V and 0 bases from J, the junction kept 12 bases outside the gene matches. The length of the CDR3 is 18 residues. The germline V gene encodes CDR1 SGHAT and CDR2 FQDESV (reference sequence). The full variable domain, completed using reference TRBV11-1 and TRBJ2-5, is EAEVAQSPRYKITEKSQAVAFWCDPISGHATLYWYRQILGQGPELLVQFQDESVVDDSQLPKDRFSAERLKGVDSTLKIQPAELGDSAMYLCASSSGSSGVPYQETQYFGPGTRLLVL.

The chain uses TRBV28 and TRBJ2-2, with a weak D call TRBD2 (7 bases). Trimming took off 3 bases at V and 6 bases at J, with 14 bases between the two ends. Germline V gene data show CDR1 as MDHEN and CDR2 as SYDVKM. The CDR3 is made up of 15 amino acids. In DNA form, the CDR3 reads TGTGCCAGCAGTTTGGACAGCGGGAAATCCGGGGAGCTGTTTTTT. Its protein product is CASSLDSGKSGELFF.

This clone came up once. In nucleotides, the CDR3 is TGTGCCAGCAGTGGCCAAATAGCGGGAGGATCCTACGAGCAGTACTTC. Translation: CASSGQIAGGSYEQYF. The V call is TRBV28, the J call TRBJ2-7; 10 bases align to TRBD2. The CDR3 loop spans 16 amino acids. CDR1 is MDHEN and CDR2 is SYDVKM in the germline V gene. The V and J ends lost 5 bases and 1 base, in that order; junction bases with no gene match: 8.

This chain uses TRBV28 with TRBJ1-4; D unclear. The CDR3 has 18 residues. Trimming left V 3 bases short and J 0 bases short, with 17 bases between. The germline CDR1 and CDR2 sequences are MDHEN and SYDVKM. The CDR3 spells CASSFGPMAHATNEKLFF. DNA for the CDR3: TGTGCCAGCAGTTTCGGCCCCATGGCGCATGCAACTAATGAAAAACTGTTTTTT.

The rearrangement uses TRBV5-1 and TRBJ2-7; D unclear. Germline V lookup: CDR1 SGHRS, CDR2 YFSETQ. The CDR3 is made up of 15 amino acids. The germline V and J ends were trimmed by 0 bases and 6 bases, with 16 bases remaining between them. The CDR3 reads CASSLAGIDGSEQYF. The CDR3 bases are TGCGCCAGCAGCTTGGCAGGAATAGACGGAAGCGAGCAGTACTTC.

The chain joins TRBV7-9 to TRBJ2-3; D remains unclear. The CDR3 is 15 residues long. The germline gives CDR1 SEHNR, CDR2 FQNEAQ (reference sequence). V dropped 1 base and J dropped 0 bases, with 8 bases sitting between them. DNA for the CDR3: TGTGCCAGCAGCTTAGAGTCTACTAGCACAGATACGCAGTATTTT. Protein sequence: CASSLESTSTDTQYF.

The chain uses TRBV5-6 and TRBJ1-1; D may be TRBD1 (6 bases). The CDR3 runs 18 residues. Germline V gives CDR1 SGHDT, CDR2 YYEEEE. Trimming pared 0 bases from V and 5 bases from J, leaving 23 bases between. The CDR3 DNA reads as TGTGCCAGCAGCTTGGCCGCGGGGGGGCAAATAGTTAGGACTGAAGCTTTCTTT. Amino acids: CASSLAAGGQIVRTEAFF.

This chain joins TRBV2 and TRBJ2-7, with TRBD2 matching 8 bases. The V segment lost 3 bases and the J segment 0 bases; nucleotides outside the gene matches: 7. The CDR3 extends over 16 amino acids. Looked up from germline, CDR1 is SNHLY and CDR2 is FYNNEI. The CDR3 region is CASSDSTSGYSYEQYF. The CDR3 nucleotides are TGTGCCAGCAGTGACTCTACTAGCGGTTACTCCTACGAGCAGTACTTC.

For the CDR3, the DNA is TGTGCCAGCTCAGCGAACAGGGGGCTGGGTGAAAAACTGTTTTTT. This codes for CASSANRGLGEKLFF. The chain combines TRBV18 with TRBJ1-4; 9 nucleotides align to TRBD1. This CDR3 region has 15 residues. Germline loops: CDR1 KGHSH, CDR2 LQKENI. Unmatched junction bases numbered 8, after V lost 5 bases and J lost 7 bases.

This chain connects TRBV10-1 to TRBJ2-1; D gene unclear. The germline gives CDR1 WNHNN, CDR2 SYGVQD (reference sequence). The germline V and J ends were trimmed by 0 bases and 0 bases, with 12 bases remaining between them. The CDR3 runs 17 residues. CDR3 bases: TGCGCCAGCAGTGAGTCGGTACAGATGAGCTCCTACAATGAGCAGTTCTTC. It encodes CASSESVQMSSYNEQFF.